This entry lists 10 T cell receptor beta chains sequenced from one sample in a study of T cell repertoires in cytomegalovirus infection. In TCRdb, the reads were re-called with MiXCR into one record per CDR3 protein. Counted here are about 76,000 distinct CDR3 sequences, roughly 3.5% occurring once; the ten biggest clones make up approximately 5%. The material sequenced was PBMCs. The origin of the receptors is a human donor in good health (CMV status not recorded). Some clones in this sample may be carry-over from other donors' samples.

This clonotype was observed at least ten times. V gene TRBV7-2 combines with J gene TRBJ1-5, with unresolved D. The V end was cut by 1 base, the J end by 9 bases, with 10 bases between. This CDR3 region has 13 residues. Germline CDR1 reads SGHTA; CDR2 reads FQGNSA. CDR3 nucleotides: TGTGCCAGCAGCTTAGAGGGTCAGACGCCCCAGCATTTT. The encoded protein is CASSLEGQTPQHF.

This clonotype was observed at least ten times. The chain combines TRBV7-2 with TRBJ1-3; tentatively, D is TRBD1 (6 bases). Germline CDR1 is SGHTA and CDR2 is FQGNSA. Trimming took 6 bases from V and 3 from J, leaving 15 bases between them. The CDR3 length is 15 residues. The CDR3 sequence: CASSYGGGGGNTIYF. The CDR3 DNA reads TGTGCCAGCAGTTACGGAGGGGGTGGTGGAAACACCATATATTTT.

This clonotype has at least ten counts. The V and J genes are TRBV27 and TRBJ1-2, with D perhaps matching TRBD1 (5 bases). Germline V gives CDR1 MNHEY, CDR2 SMNVEV (reference sequence). V was clipped by 3 bases and J by 4 bases, with 18 bases between them. CDR3 length: 16 amino acids. Written as DNA, the CDR3 is TGTGCCAGCAGTTTCAGGCGGCAGGGAGGAGTCTATGGCTACACCTTC. Protein sequence: CASSFRRQGGVYGYTF.

There are many counts of this clonotype. V and J are TRBV4-3 and TRBJ1-5; a weak D match, TRBD1 (6 bases). CDR1 is LGHNA, CDR2 YSLEER, per germline. The CDR3 totals 14 residues. The V end was cut by 1 base, the J end by 8 bases, with 12 bases between. The CDR3 protein is CASSQVQGSKPQHF. CDR3 nucleotides: TGCGCCAGCAGCCAAGTGCAGGGGAGTAAGCCCCAGCATTTT.

This clonotype was picked up many times. The V call is TRBV7-7, the J call TRBJ1-4; 9 nucleotides match TRBD1. This CDR3 spans 12 amino acids. Germline V gene lookup returns CDR1 SSHAT and CDR2 FNYEAQ (reference sequence). Trimming took 5 bases from V and 13 from J; bases not matched to a gene: 5. CDR3 loop: CASSPGQGALFF. The CDR3 DNA follows: TGTGCCAGCAGCCCGGGACAGGGCGCACTGTTTTTT.

This clonotype was detected ten times or more. The chain uses TRBV7-2 and TRBJ2-3, with 8 bases lining up with TRBD2. Germline loops: CDR1 SGHTA, CDR2 FQGNSA. This CDR3 spans 15 amino acids. V dropped 5 bases and J dropped 4; count of bases not matched to a gene: 8. CDR3 nucleotides: TGTGCCAGCAGCCCCGCGGGGGGTTTGGCAGATACGCAGTATTTT. Translation gives CASSPAGGLADTQYF.

Ten or more counts support this clonotype. The chain employs TRBV4-1 and TRBJ1-5; D unclear. This CDR3 contains 16 residues. Trimming stripped 4 bases from V and 0 bases from J, with 13 bases between. The germline gives CDR1 MGHRA, CDR2 YSYEKL. CDR3 bases: TGCGCCAGCAGCCCCTATGGCGTACATAGCAATCAGCCCCAGCATTTT. It codes for CASSPYGVHSNQPQHF.

This clonotype was observed many times. The chain couples TRBV28 to TRBJ1-1, with D tentatively TRBD1 (5 bases). CDR1 MDHEN and CDR2 SYDVKM come from the germline V gene. V was pared by 2 bases and J by 3 bases, with 7 bases between. The CDR3 consists of 13 residues. Here the CDR3 DNA reads TGTGCCAGCAGTTTACAGGGCCACACTGAAGCTTTCTTT. As protein: CASSLQGHTEAFF.

This clonotype was found many times. The chain links TRBV6-6 to TRBJ2-7, with D tentatively TRBD1 or TRBD2 (6 bases each). Germline V CDR1 and CDR2: MNHNY, SVGAGI (reference sequence). The CDR3 is made up of 14 amino acids. Trimming stripped 5 bases from V and 6 bases from J, with 17 bases between. The CDR3 loop is CASSVPGEVGEQYF. CDR3 nucleotides: TGTGCCAGCAGTGTCCCAGGGGAGGTTGGCGAGCAGTACTTC.

This clonotype was counted a few times. V gene TRBV18 combines with J gene TRBJ1-1; no definite D call. V was pared by 4 bases and J by 1 base, with 10 bases between. The germline gives CDR1 KGHSH, CDR2 LQKENI. The CDR3 consists of 14 residues. The CDR3 nucleotides are TGTGCCAGCTCACTGGCGGGTCAGAACACTGAAGCTTTCTTT. This translates into CASSLAGQNTEAFF.